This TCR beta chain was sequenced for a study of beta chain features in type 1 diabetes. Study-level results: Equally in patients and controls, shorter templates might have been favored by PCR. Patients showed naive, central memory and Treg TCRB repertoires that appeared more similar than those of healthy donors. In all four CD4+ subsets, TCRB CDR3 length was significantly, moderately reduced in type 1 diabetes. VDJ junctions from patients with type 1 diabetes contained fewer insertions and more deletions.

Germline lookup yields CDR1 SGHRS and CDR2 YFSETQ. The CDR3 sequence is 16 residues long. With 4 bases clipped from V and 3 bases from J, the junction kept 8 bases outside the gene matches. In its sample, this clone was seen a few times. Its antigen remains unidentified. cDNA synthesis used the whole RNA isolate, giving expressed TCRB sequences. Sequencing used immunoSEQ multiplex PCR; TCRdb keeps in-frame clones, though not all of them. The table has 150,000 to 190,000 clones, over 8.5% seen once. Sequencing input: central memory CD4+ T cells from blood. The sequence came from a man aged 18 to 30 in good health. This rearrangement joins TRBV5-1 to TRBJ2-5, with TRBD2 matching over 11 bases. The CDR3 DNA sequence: TGCGCCAGCAGCCCGCCCGTAGCGGGGGGGGAAGAGACCCAGTACTTC. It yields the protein CASSPPVAGGEETQYF. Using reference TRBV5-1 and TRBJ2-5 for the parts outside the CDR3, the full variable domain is KAGVTQTPRYLIKTRGQQVTLSCSPISGHRSVSWYQQTPGQGLQFLFEYFSETQRNKGNFPGRFSGRQFSNSRSEMNVSTLELGDSALYLCASSPPVAGGEETQYFGPGTRLLVL.